This entry concerns a single T cell receptor (beta chain). The data originate from a study of blood T cell repertoires in COVID-19. About the study: COVID-19 samples collected from the United States, Italy and Spain covered acute and convalescent phases. Sources were T cells, B-cell-depleted T cells, or PBMCs; the material itself was cDNA or gDNA.

The data were produced by immunoSEQ multiplex PCR, yet TCRdb's version contains in-frame clones alone and is incomplete. The sample includes some 150,000 clones, roughly 88% seen only once; the top ten take 7.2%. CDR1 is MNHEY, CDR2 SVGAGI, per germline. This CDR3 contains 15 residues. The V gene lost 7 bases and the J gene lost 6 bases, with 21 bases spanning the gap. The TCR comes from a woman between 50 and 59 years old in a cohort sampled during active or convalescent COVID-19. Sequencing used peripheral blood. This sequence joins TRBV6-5 and TRBJ1-2; D possibly corresponds to TRBD1 (5 bases). The CDR3: CASKQQGAGINGYTF. CDR3 sequence (DNA): TGTGCCAGCAAACAACAAGGGGCAGGTATCAATGGCTACACCTTC.